Listed below are T cell receptor beta chains from one sample, sequenced in a study of PD-1 blockade in classical Hodgkin lymphoma. The table came from immunoSEQ multiplex PCR; TCRdb's copy has only in-frame clones and leaves some out. The sample consists of around 92,000 clones, more than 80% of them appearing once. The sequencing here drew on peripheral blood mononuclear cells (PBMCs), taken before the fourth cycle of nivolumab. These receptors were taken from a human donor with classical Hodgkin lymphoma. CDR3s include the opening cysteine and the closing phenylalanine or tryptophan. The D gene is left open where the match is weak. Size is omitted from some rows. Given values are once, few, many or a class for expanded clones.

clone_size: .
v_call: TRBV30
j_call: TRBJ1-1
d_call: .
cdr3_length: 13
cdr3_aa: CAWSPGARTEAFF
cdr3_nt: TGTGCCTGGAGTCCGGGGGCGCGCACTGAAGCTTTCTTT

clone_size: .
v_call: TRBV5-1
j_call: TRBJ1-2
d_call: TRBD1
cdr3_length: 15
cdr3_aa: CASSIETGANYGYTF
cdr3_nt: TGCGCCAGCAGCATAGAGACAGGGGCAAACTATGGCTACACCTTC

clone_size: once
v_call: TRBV6-1
j_call: TRBJ2-1
d_call: TRBD1
cdr3_length: 19
cdr3_aa: CASSEARPRDRGNKDEQFF
cdr3_nt: TGTGCCAGCAGTGAAGCGCGTCCCCGGGACAGGGGTAATAAGGATGAGCAGTTCTTC

clone_size: .
v_call: TRBV5-1
j_call: TRBJ2-1
d_call: TRBD2
cdr3_length: 17
cdr3_aa: CASSLGLAGGPANEQFF
cdr3_nt: TGCGCCAGCAGCTTGGGACTAGCGGGAGGGCCCGCCAATGAGCAGTTCTTC

clone_size: .
v_call: TRBV19
j_call: TRBJ2-7
d_call: .
cdr3_length: 13
cdr3_aa: CASSFPGGNEQYF
cdr3_nt: TGTGCCAGTAGCTTTCCAGGTGGCAACGAGCAGTACTTC

clone_size: .
v_call: TRBV28
j_call: TRBJ1-5
d_call: .
cdr3_length: 16
cdr3_aa: CASSPLSGALAQPQHF
cdr3_nt: TGTGCCAGCAGCCCCCTTTCGGGCGCCCTCGCTCAGCCCCAGCATTTT

clone_size: .
v_call: TRBV6-1
j_call: TRBJ1-4
d_call: .
cdr3_length: 15
cdr3_aa: CASRGPGAESGKLFF
cdr3_nt: TGTGCCAGCAGGGGGCCCGGCGCAGAGAGCGGAAAACTGTTTTTT

clone_size: .
v_call: TRBV27
j_call: TRBJ2-7
d_call: .
cdr3_length: 16
cdr3_aa: CASSSGLGQGYYEQYF
cdr3_nt: TGTGCCAGCAGTTCAGGGTTAGGGCAGGGGTACTACGAGCAGTACTTC

clone_size: once
v_call: TRBV6-5
j_call: TRBJ1-2
d_call: .
cdr3_length: 15
cdr3_aa: CASSYYSRGVSGYTF
cdr3_nt: TGTGCCAGCAGTTACTATTCGCGAGGGGTGTCGGGCTACACCTTC

clone_size: .
v_call: TRBV29-1
j_call: TRBJ2-2
d_call: TRBD1
cdr3_length: 15
cdr3_aa: CSAITGGAGTGELFF
cdr3_nt: TGCAGCGCAATTACAGGGGGCGCGGGGACCGGGGAGCTGTTTTTT

clone_size: .
v_call: TRBV15
j_call: TRBJ1-5
d_call: .
cdr3_length: 15
cdr3_aa: CATSRDGKGDQPQHF
cdr3_nt: TGTGCCACCAGCAGAGATGGGAAGGGAGATCAGCCCCAGCATTTT

clone_size: .
v_call: TRBV6-6
j_call: TRBJ2-7
d_call: .
cdr3_length: 14
cdr3_aa: CASSLGHGPYEQYF
cdr3_nt: TGTGCCAGCAGTTTGGGACACGGGCCCTACGAGCAGTACTTC

clone_size: .
v_call: TRBV28
j_call: TRBJ2-7
d_call: TRBD2
cdr3_length: 13
cdr3_aa: CASVPSGPYEQYF
cdr3_nt: TGTGCCAGCGTCCCTAGCGGTCCATACGAGCAGTACTTC

clone_size: .
v_call: TRBV7-3
j_call: TRBJ1-1
d_call: .
cdr3_length: 13
cdr3_aa: CASSARGGTEAFF
cdr3_nt: TGTGCCAGCAGTGCACGAGGGGGCACTGAAGCTTTCTTT

clone_size: .
v_call: TRBV6-1
j_call: TRBJ2-7
d_call: .
cdr3_length: 13
cdr3_aa: CASRQEGRDEQYF
cdr3_nt: TGTGCCAGCCGCCAGGAGGGTCGGGACGAGCAGTACTTC

clone_size: .
v_call: TRBV13
j_call: TRBJ2-7
d_call: TRBD1
cdr3_length: 15
cdr3_aa: CASSARGRSSYEQYF
cdr3_nt: TGTGCCAGCAGCGCCAGGGGGCGCAGCTCCTACGAGCAGTACTTC

clone_size: once
v_call: TRBV20-1
j_call: TRBJ2-5
d_call: .
cdr3_length: 11
cdr3_aa: CSALFLETQYF
cdr3_nt: TGCAGTGCACTATTTTTGGAGACCCAGTACTTC

clone_size: .
v_call: TRBV27
j_call: TRBJ2-7
d_call: TRBD1
cdr3_length: 17
cdr3_aa: CASSLAQTTGFAYEQYF
cdr3_nt: TGTGCCAGCAGTTTAGCCCAGACGACAGGGTTTGCCTACGAGCAGTACTTC

clone_size: once
v_call: TRBV2
j_call: TRBJ1-1
d_call: TRBD1
cdr3_length: 13
cdr3_aa: CATRTGFFSEAFF
cdr3_nt: TGTGCCACCCGGACAGGGTTTTTTTCTGAAGCTTTCTTT

clone_size: .
v_call: TRBV15
j_call: TRBJ2-3
d_call: .
cdr3_length: 15
cdr3_aa: CATSRDGGSTDTQYF
cdr3_nt: TGTGCCACCAGCAGAGATGGCGGTAGCACAGATACGCAGTATTTT

clone_size: .
v_call: TRBV6-1
j_call: TRBJ2-5
d_call: .
cdr3_length: 15
cdr3_aa: CASRTKDSNQETQYF
cdr3_nt: TGTGCCAGCAGGACTAAGGACAGCAACCAAGAGACCCAGTACTTC

clone_size: .
v_call: TRBV15
j_call: TRBJ2-3
d_call: .
cdr3_length: 15
cdr3_aa: CATSRDVVGADTQYF
cdr3_nt: TGTGCCACCAGCAGAGATGTTGTGGGGGCAGATACGCAGTATTTT

clone_size: .
v_call: TRBV29-1
j_call: TRBJ2-7
d_call: TRBD2
cdr3_length: 15
cdr3_aa: CSVQGLAESSYEQYF
cdr3_nt: TGCAGCGTCCAGGGACTAGCGGAGAGCTCCTACGAGCAGTACTTC

clone_size: .
v_call: TRBV7-2
j_call: TRBJ2-3
d_call: .
cdr3_length: 14
cdr3_aa: CASSFATERGTQYF
cdr3_nt: TGTGCCAGCAGCTTTGCGACAGAGAGGGGTACGCAGTATTTT

clone_size: .
v_call: TRBV18
j_call: TRBJ1-4
d_call: .
cdr3_length: 15
cdr3_aa: CASSEQGPTNEKLFF
cdr3_nt: TGTGCCAGCTCTGAACAGGGACCAACTAATGAAAAACTGTTTTTT

clone_size: .
v_call: TRBV5-1
j_call: TRBJ2-7
d_call: .
cdr3_length: 14
cdr3_aa: CASRRTASSYEQYF
cdr3_nt: TGCGCCAGCAGGAGGACAGCAAGCTCCTACGAGCAGTACTTC

clone_size: .
v_call: TRBV10-3
j_call: TRBJ1-3
d_call: .
cdr3_length: 13
cdr3_aa: CAIRDRSGNTIYF
cdr3_nt: TGTGCCATAAGGGATCGCTCTGGAAACACCATATATTTT

clone_size: .
v_call: TRBV5-8
j_call: TRBJ1-1
d_call: .
cdr3_length: 15
cdr3_aa: CASSLGGTHGTEAFF
cdr3_nt: TGTGCCAGCAGCTTGGGGGGGACTCATGGGACTGAAGCTTTCTTT

clone_size: .
v_call: TRBV6-5
j_call: TRBJ2-1
d_call: TRBD2
cdr3_length: 16
cdr3_aa: CASSYSSSGSYNEQFF
cdr3_nt: TGTGCCAGCAGTTACTCTTCTAGCGGGAGTTACAATGAGCAGTTCTTC

clone_size: few
v_call: TRBV6-1
j_call: TRBJ2-7
d_call: .
cdr3_length: 14
cdr3_aa: CASSERTLRGEQYF
cdr3_nt: TGTGCCAGCAGTGAGAGGACTCTCCGGGGCGAGCAGTACTTC

clone_size: .
v_call: TRBV28
j_call: TRBJ1-2
d_call: .
cdr3_length: 15
cdr3_aa: CASSLPGVSGYGYTF
cdr3_nt: TGTGCCAGCAGTCTGCCGGGGGTTTCGGGCTATGGCTACACCTTC

clone_size: once
v_call: TRBV11-3
j_call: TRBJ2-2
d_call: .
cdr3_length: 13
cdr3_aa: CASSSTPLGELFF
cdr3_nt: TGTGCCAGCAGCTCCACCCCCTTAGGGGAGCTGTTTTTT

clone_size: .
v_call: TRBV14
j_call: TRBJ2-7
d_call: .
cdr3_length: 13
cdr3_aa: CASSPRAWGEQYF
cdr3_nt: TGTGCCAGCAGCCCTCGGGCGTGGGGCGAGCAGTACTTC

clone_size: .
v_call: TRBV19
j_call: TRBJ1-5
d_call: .
cdr3_length: 15
cdr3_aa: CASSTPREINQPQHF
cdr3_nt: TGTGCCAGTAGTACACCCAGGGAGATCAATCAGCCCCAGCATTTT

clone_size: .
v_call: TRBV7-9
j_call: TRBJ2-5
d_call: .
cdr3_length: 13
cdr3_aa: CASSLSNQETQYF
cdr3_nt: TGTGCCAGCAGCTTATCTAACCAAGAGACCCAGTACTTC